The source of this TCR beta chain is a study of long-term antiretroviral therapy in people with HIV. In regard to this clone: Its antigen remains unknown.

CDR1 is LNHDA, CDR2 SQIVND, per germline (reference sequence). The CDR3 is 15 residues long. The V and J ends lost 2 bases and 3 bases respectively, with 14 bases between them. Treatment for all HIV-infected participants took place in the United States. A v3.0 immunoSEQ assay was performed at survey level. The assay was immunoSEQ multiplex PCR, and TCRdb's table has in-frame clones only and misses some. The profile shows approximately 29,000 clones, nearly 90% of them singletons. Notes on the study in general: Transplant donor controls retained higher diversity, though diversity increased after ART. Controls had broader CDR3 length ranges than HIV repertoires did. Researchers lacked any data on ART adherence, viral resistance or therapy changes.

The J gene is TRBJ2-7, the V gene TRBV19, with a weak D call TRBD1 (5 bases). The receptor was isolated from a man between 18 and 29 years old with HIV. Source: unsorted PBMCs, taken 1.1 years after starting antiretroviral therapy. CDR3 DNA sequence: TGTGCCAGTAGTATATTCGCAGGGCCCGGCTACGAGCAGTACTTC. This encodes CASSIFAGPGYEQYF.